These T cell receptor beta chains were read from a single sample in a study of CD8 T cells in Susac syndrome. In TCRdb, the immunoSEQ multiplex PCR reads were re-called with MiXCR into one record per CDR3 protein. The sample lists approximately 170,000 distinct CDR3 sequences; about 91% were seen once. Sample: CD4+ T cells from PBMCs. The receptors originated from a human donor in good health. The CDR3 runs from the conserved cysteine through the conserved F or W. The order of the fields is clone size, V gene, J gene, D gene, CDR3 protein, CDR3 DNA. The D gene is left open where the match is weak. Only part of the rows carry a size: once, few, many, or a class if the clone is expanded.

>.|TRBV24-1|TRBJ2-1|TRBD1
CATSDSTGQGYNEQFF
TGTGCCACCAGTGATTCCACGGGACAGGGCTACAATGAGCAGTTCTTC
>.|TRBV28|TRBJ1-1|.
CASSGRYTEAFF
TGTGCCAGCAGTGGACGGTACACTGAAGCTTTCTTT
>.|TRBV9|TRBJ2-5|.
CASSDSEETQYF
TGTGCCAGCAGCGATTCTGAGGAGACCCAGTACTTC
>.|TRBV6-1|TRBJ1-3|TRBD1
CASSELDREGNTIYF
TGTGCCAGCAGTGAACTGGACAGGGAAGGAAACACCATATATTTT
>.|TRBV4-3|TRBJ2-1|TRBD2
CASSQVGGYNEQFF
TGCGCCAGCAGCCAAGTGGGAGGGTACAATGAGCAGTTCTTC
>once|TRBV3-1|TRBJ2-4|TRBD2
CASSQLAGKNIQYF
TGTGCCAGCAGCCAGCTAGCGGGCAAAAACATTCAGTACTTC
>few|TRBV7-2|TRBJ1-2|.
CASSLAYGYTF
TGTGCCAGCAGCTTAGCCTATGGCTACACCTTC
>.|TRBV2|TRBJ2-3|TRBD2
CASGGLAGVDTQYF
TGTGCCAGCGGGGGACTAGCGGGAGTTGATACGCAGTATTTT
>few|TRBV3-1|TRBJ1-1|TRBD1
CASSSLTGGTEAFF
TGTGCCAGCAGCTCTCTCACAGGGGGGACTGAAGCTTTCTTT
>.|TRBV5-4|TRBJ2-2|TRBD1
CASSRIGTGGNTGELFF
TGTGCCAGCAGCCGAATCGGGACAGGGGGCAACACCGGGGAGCTGTTTTTT
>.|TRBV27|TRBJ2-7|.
CASSLSQGGSYEQYF
TGTGCCAGCAGTTTATCTCAGGGGGGCTCCTACGAGCAGTACTTC
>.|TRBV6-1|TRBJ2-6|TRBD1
CASSEGDSYSGANVLTF
TGTGCCAGCAGTGAGGGGGACAGTTACTCTGGGGCCAACGTCCTGACTTTC
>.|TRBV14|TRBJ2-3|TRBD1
CASSQTGGDTQYF
TGTGCCAGCAGCCAAACAGGGGGGGATACGCAGTATTTT
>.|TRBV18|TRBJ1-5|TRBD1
CASSPGQGNQPQHF
TGTGCCAGCAGCCCGGGACAGGGCAATCAGCCCCAGCATTTT
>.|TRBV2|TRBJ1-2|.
CASDSQPTPHAF
TGTGCCAGCGACTCGCAACCCACCCCCCACGCCTTC
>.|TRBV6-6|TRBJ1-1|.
CASSPQSGTAEAFF
TGTGCCAGCAGCCCCCAATCAGGGACCGCTGAAGCTTTCTTT
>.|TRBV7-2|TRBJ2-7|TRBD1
CASSLGTGVNEQYF
TGTGCCAGCAGCTTAGGGACAGGGGTGAACGAGCAGTACTTC
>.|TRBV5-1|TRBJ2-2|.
CASSLGQAMNTGELFF
TGCGCCAGCAGCTTGGGACAGGCGATGAACACCGGGGAGCTGTTTTTT
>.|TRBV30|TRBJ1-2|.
CAWIGRNYGYTF
TGTGCCTGGATCGGACGGAACTATGGCTACACCTTC
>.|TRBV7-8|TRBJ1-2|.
CASSPRTITYGYTF
TGTGCCAGCAGCCCCCGGACGATCACCTATGGCTACACCTTC
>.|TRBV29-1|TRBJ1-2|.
CSVADGPRGGYTF
TGCAGCGTCGCCGACGGACCGCGGGGCGGCTACACCTTC
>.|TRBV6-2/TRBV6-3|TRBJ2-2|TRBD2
CASTLGGAAGTGELFF
TGTGCCAGCACCCTCGGGGGGGCCGCTGGCACCGGGGAGCTGTTTTTT
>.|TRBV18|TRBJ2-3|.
CASSTGSTDTQYF
TGTGCCAGCTCCACGGGCAGCACAGATACGCAGTATTTT
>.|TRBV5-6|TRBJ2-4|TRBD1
CASSLQGVEAKNIQYF
TGTGCCAGCAGCCTACAGGGGGTGGAGGCCAAAAACATTCAGTACTTC
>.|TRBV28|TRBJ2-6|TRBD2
CASTRGGSPGANVLTF
TGTGCCAGCACCCGGGGGGGGTCCCCTGGGGCCAACGTCCTGACTTTC
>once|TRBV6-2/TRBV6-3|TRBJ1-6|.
CASTDPPRGSPLHF
TGTGCCAGCACCGATCCCCCCAGAGGTTCACCCCTCCACTTT
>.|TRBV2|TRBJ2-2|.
CASSIDIFTGELFF
TGTGCCAGCAGTATCGACATCTTCACCGGGGAGCTGTTTTTT
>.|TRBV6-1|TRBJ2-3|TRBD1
CASSEYRGFGTDTQYF
TGTGCCAGCAGTGAGTACAGGGGGTTCGGCACAGATACGCAGTATTTT
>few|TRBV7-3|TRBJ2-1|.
CASSSSGNEQFF
TGTGCCAGCAGCTCGTCGGGCAATGAGCAGTTCTTC
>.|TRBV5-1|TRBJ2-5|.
CASKGPETGPETQYF
TGCGCCAGCAAGGGGCCCGAAACAGGGCCAGAGACCCAGTACTTC
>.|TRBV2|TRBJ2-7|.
CASSGQAYEQYF
TGTGCCAGCAGTGGGCAGGCCTACGAGCAGTACTTC
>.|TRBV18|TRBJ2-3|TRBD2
CASSPAGGPSRADTQYF
TGTGCCAGCTCACCCGCGGGGGGCCCATCCCGGGCAGATACGCAGTATTTT
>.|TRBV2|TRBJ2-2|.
CASSRDANTGELFF
TGTGCCAGCAGTCGGGACGCCAACACCGGGGAGCTGTTTTTT
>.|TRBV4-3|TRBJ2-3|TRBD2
CASSQMGTSGGSSTDTQYF
TGCGCCAGCAGCCAAATGGGGACTAGCGGGGGGAGTAGCACAGATACGCAGTATTTT
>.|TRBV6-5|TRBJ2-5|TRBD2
CASSSPSRASGGRRGAQYF
TGTGCCAGCAGTTCTCCATCGCGGGCTAGCGGGGGTCGGCGTGGGGCCCAGTACTTC
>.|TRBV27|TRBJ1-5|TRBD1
CASSFGRGPGINQPQHF
TGTGCCAGCAGTTTTGGAAGGGGGCCAGGGATAAATCAGCCCCAGCATTTT
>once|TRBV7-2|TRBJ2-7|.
CASSLVEGAYEQYF
TGTGCCAGCAGCTTAGTAGAAGGGGCGTACGAGCAGTACTTC
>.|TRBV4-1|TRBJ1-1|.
CASSQPRGGTEAFF
TGCGCCAGCAGCCAACCTCGGGGAGGCACTGAAGCTTTCTTT
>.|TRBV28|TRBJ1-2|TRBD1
CASSLAGQTYGYTF
TGTGCCAGCAGTTTAGCGGGACAGACCTATGGCTACACCTTC
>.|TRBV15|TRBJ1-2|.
CATSRDSGGYGYTF
TGTGCCACCAGCAGAGATTCTGGTGGCTATGGCTACACCTTC
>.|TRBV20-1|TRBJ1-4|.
CSARDPSGWNEKLFF
TGCAGTGCTAGAGATCCCTCGGGGTGGAATGAAAAACTGTTTTTT
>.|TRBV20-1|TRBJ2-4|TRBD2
CSARGLAGRLLAKNIQYF
TGCAGTGCTAGGGGACTAGCGGGGAGACTCCTAGCCAAAAACATTCAGTACTTC
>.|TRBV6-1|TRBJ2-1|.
CASSERADNEQFF
TGTGCCAGCAGTGAAAGGGCAGACAATGAGCAGTTCTTC
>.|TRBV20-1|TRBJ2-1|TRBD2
CSASFNSGGFGNEQFF
TGCAGTGCTTCCTTCAATAGCGGGGGGTTCGGGAATGAGCAGTTCTTC
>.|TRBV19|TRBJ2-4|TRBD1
CASSTLRDRGYKNIQYF
TGTGCCAGTAGTACCCTCCGGGACAGGGGATACAAAAACATTCAGTACTTC
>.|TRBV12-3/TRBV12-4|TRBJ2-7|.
CASSLAGVTYEQYF
TGTGCCAGCAGTTTAGCGGGGGTAACCTACGAGCAGTACTTC
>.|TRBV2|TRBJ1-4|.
CASSGGRTMTFGKLFF
TGTGCCAGCAGTGGGGGGAGGACGATGACGTTCGGAAAACTGTTTTTT
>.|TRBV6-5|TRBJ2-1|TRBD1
CASRPGQGWNEQFF
TGTGCCAGCAGGCCGGGACAGGGGTGGAATGAGCAGTTCTTC
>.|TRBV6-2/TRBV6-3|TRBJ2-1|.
CASIQGPYNEQFF
TGTGCCAGCATACAGGGACCCTACAATGAGCAGTTCTTC
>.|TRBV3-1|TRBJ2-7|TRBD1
CASSQSGQTYEQYF
TGTGCCAGCAGCCAATCGGGACAGACCTACGAGCAGTACTTC
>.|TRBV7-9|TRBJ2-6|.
CASSLLLAGANVLTF
TGTGCCAGCAGCTTACTGTTAGCAGGGGCCAACGTCCTGACTTTC
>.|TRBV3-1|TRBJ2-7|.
CASSQDALGSGLSSYEQYF
TGTGCCAGCAGCCAAGATGCATTAGGGAGCGGCCTTAGCTCCTACGAGCAGTACTTC
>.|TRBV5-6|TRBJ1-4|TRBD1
CASSLGDRDEKLFF
TGTGCCAGCAGCTTGGGGGACAGGGACGAAAAACTGTTTTTT